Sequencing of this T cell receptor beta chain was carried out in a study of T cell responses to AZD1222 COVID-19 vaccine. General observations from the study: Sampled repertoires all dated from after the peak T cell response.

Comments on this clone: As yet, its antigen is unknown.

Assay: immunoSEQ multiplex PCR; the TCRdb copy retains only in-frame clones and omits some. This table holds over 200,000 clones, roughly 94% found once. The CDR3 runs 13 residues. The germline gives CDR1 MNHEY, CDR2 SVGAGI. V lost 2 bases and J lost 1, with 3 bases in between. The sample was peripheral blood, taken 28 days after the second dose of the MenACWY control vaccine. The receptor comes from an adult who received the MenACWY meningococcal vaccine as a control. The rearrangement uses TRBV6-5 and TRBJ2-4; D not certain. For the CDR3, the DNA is TGTGCCAGCAGTTACCCGGCCAAAAACATTCAGTACTTC. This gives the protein CASSYPAKNIQYF.